One sample yielded the 9 T cell receptor beta chains listed below, sequenced in a study of T cells in Graves' hyperthyroidism and ophthalmopathy. What was amplified from RNA transcripts were TCR beta CDR3 regions. First-round RT-PCR targeting the TCR CDR3 was performed with the HTBI primer set. TCRdb re-called the multiplex PCR reads with MiXCR, one entry per CDR3 protein. The sample shows about 700,000 distinct CDR3 sequences, 14% of them seen only once. The sequencing input was blood. These receptors were taken from a woman between 18 and 30 years old with Graves' hyperthyroidism.

This clonotype was observed at least ten times. For the CDR3, the DNA is TGTGCCAGCAGAACAAACAGGGGCGCTAGCACAGATACGCAGTATTTT. Protein product: CASRTNRGASTDTQYF. The chain couples TRBV7-2 to TRBJ2-3; 7 bases map to TRBD1. With 6 bases clipped from V and 0 bases from J, the junction kept 9 bases outside the gene matches. This CDR3 has 16 residues. Germline values: CDR1 SGHTA, CDR2 FQGNSA.

This clonotype showed up many times. This chain joins TRBV2 and TRBJ2-5; 9 bases agree with TRBD2. This CDR3 contains 15 residues. Germline V gives CDR1 SNHLY, CDR2 FYNNEI. The ends lost 6 bases at V and 6 bases at J; junction bases unmatched: 11. The DNA of the CDR3 is TGTGCCAGCAGGAAGATTAGCGGGAGCCCCCAGACCCAGTACTTC. Translating it yields CASRKISGSPQTQYF.

The chain employs TRBV18 and TRBJ1-4, with TRBD1 matching over 7 bases. This CDR3 region has 14 residues. Germline V gene lookup returns CDR1 KGHSH and CDR2 LQKENI. The V segment lost 5 bases and the J segment 4 bases; nucleotides outside the gene matches: 4. CDR3 loop: CASSVNRGNEKLFF. The CDR3 nucleotides are TGTGCCAGCTCAGTCAACAGGGGTAATGAAAAACTGTTTTTT.

This clonotype occurred many times. This chain connects TRBV2 to TRBJ1-2, with TRBD1 as a possible D gene (5 bases). The germline gives CDR1 SNHLY, CDR2 FYNNEI. The CDR3 runs 16 residues. Between the trimmed V and J ends, which lost 8 bases and 3 bases, there was a span of 22 bases. CDR3 sequence reads: CASRAGDGALDYGYTF. The CDR3 nucleotides are TGTGCCAGCCGGGCGGGGGACGGGGCCTTGGACTATGGCTACACCTTC.

This clonotype was seen many times. The rearrangement links TRBV29-1 to TRBJ1-2; 8 bases agree with TRBD1. V trimming: 4 bases; J trimming: 4 bases; junction bases outside the gene matches: 8. The germline gives CDR1 SQVTM, CDR2 ANQGSEA. The CDR3 is made up of 14 amino acids. Here the CDR3 reads CSVGSQGAGYGYTF. The CDR3 nucleotides read TGCAGCGTTGGCAGTCAGGGGGCAGGCTATGGCTACACCTTC.

This clonotype occurred many times. The rearrangement uses TRBV7-3 and TRBJ2-1; D is possibly TRBD2 (5 bases). V lost 2 bases to trimming and J lost 7 bases, with 18 bases between them. CDR1 SGHTA and CDR2 FQGTGA come from the germline V gene. The CDR3 contains 16 residues. CDR3 in DNA: TGTGCCAGCAGCTTATTACCAGCTCCGAGGGCGAATGAGCAGTTCTTC. Protein product: CASSLLPAPRANEQFF.

This clonotype was observed at least ten times. The chain's CDR3 is CASSFLAGTGEPTDTQYF. As DNA, the CDR3 is TGTGCCAGCAGCTTTCTGGCGGGAACGGGGGAGCCCACAGATACGCAGTATTTT. The J gene is TRBJ2-3, the V gene TRBV11-1; tentatively, D is TRBD2 (6 bases). The V and J ends lost 3 bases and 2 bases respectively, with 21 bases between them. CDR3 length: 18 residues. Germline loops: CDR1 SGHAT, CDR2 FQDESV (reference sequence).

At least ten counts were recorded for this clonotype. This chain uses TRBV28 with TRBJ2-1; weak D call: TRBD2 (6 bases). Trimming removed 3 bases at V and 10 bases at J, with 7 bases between. Germline loops: CDR1 MDHEN, CDR2 SYDVKM. The CDR3 totals 11 residues. DNA for the CDR3: TGTGCCAGCAGTTTCCGGGGGGAGCAGTTCTTC. Translating it yields CASSFRGEQFF.

The table lists this clonotype with many counts. The rearrangement uses TRBV3-1 and TRBJ1-5, with 8 bases that match TRBD1. CDR1 is LGHDT and CDR2 is YNNKEL in the germline V gene (reference sequence). Trimming removed 1 base from V and 1 base from J; junction bases left unmatched: 3. The CDR3 extends over 16 amino acids. CDR3 loop: CASSQGDRGSNQPQHF. CDR3 bases: TGTGCCAGCAGCCAAGGAGACAGGGGAAGCAATCAGCCCCAGCATTTT.